What follows is one T cell receptor (beta chain) and its context. Germline lookup yields CDR1 MNHEY and CDR2 SVGEGT. The CDR3 contains 16 residues. V shed 0 bases and J 2 bases; nucleotides not matched to a gene: 3. This entry is derived from a study of blood T cell repertoires in COVID-19. As for the study in general: Some COVID-19 samples were acute and others convalescent; all came from the United States, Italy and Spain. PBMCs, B-cell-depleted T cells, or T cells were the source of the cDNA or gDNA that made up the material.

In the authors' methods: Nucleated cell number was recorded as an estimate derived from reference gene primer amplification. Produced via immunoSEQ multiplex PCR; TCRdb's table is partial and in-frame only. Clonal size and the V and J genes are those of that table, whereas D and trimming came from the DNA. The sample consists of over 75,000 clones, roughly 84% of them appearing once. The specimen was peripheral blood. The receptor comes from a woman older than 75 with acute or convalescent COVID-19. The J gene is TRBJ2-5, the V gene TRBV6-2 or TRBV6-3; 10 nucleotides match TRBD1. The CDR3 reads CASSYSGQGYQETQYF. The CDR3 coding sequence is TGTGCCAGCAGTTACTCGGGACAGGGGTATCAAGAGACCCAGTACTTC.